These T cell receptor beta chains were read from a single sample in a study of OX40 agonist ivuxolimab in advanced cancers. Measured with immunoSEQ multiplex PCR; TCRdb has only the in-frame clones, and not every one. This table holds about 17,000 clones, almost 95% found once. The sequencing used CD4+ or CD8+ T cells sorted from blood, collected in a trial of the OX40 agonist ivuxolimab. The receptors were gathered from an adult with an advanced solid tumor such as melanoma, head and neck, liver or kidney cancer. The CDR3 runs from the conserved cysteine through the conserved F or W. D genes are given only for firm matches. Part of the rows lack a size; the others show once, few, many or a class for expanded clones.

>few|.|TRBV6-6|TRBJ2-1
CATGLSNEQFF
TGTGCCACCGGACTTTCTAATGAGCAGTTCTTC
>.|TRBD1|TRBV18|TRBJ1-2
CASSLDRDGYTF
TGTGCCAGCTCACTAGACAGGGATGGCTACACCTTC
>.|.|TRBV4-1|TRBJ2-7
CASSQPGAPEQYF
TGCGCCAGCAGCCAACCGGGGGCCCCGGAGCAGTACTTC
>.|.|TRBV29-1|TRBJ1-2
CSVAGLDGYTF
TGCAGCGTTGCGGGACTTGACGGCTACACCTTC
>.|TRBD2|TRBV11-3|TRBJ2-1
CASSLRREAPWVNEQFF
TGTGCCAGCAGCTTACGGCGGGAGGCCCCATGGGTCAATGAGCAGTTCTTC
>.|.|TRBV5-6|TRBJ2-5
CASSLGAHDETQYF
TGTGCCAGCAGCTTGGGAGCCCACGACGAGACCCAGTACTTC
>.|TRBD1|TRBV28|TRBJ2-3
CASSEGAGTDTQYF
TGTGCCAGCAGCGAGGGGGCCGGCACAGATACGCAGTATTTT
>once|TRBD2|TRBV4-2|TRBJ2-1
CASSQEVTSGGAWYNEQFF
TGTGCCAGCAGCCAAGAAGTGACTAGCGGGGGGGCATGGTACAATGAGCAGTTCTTC
>.|.|TRBV7-9|TRBJ2-7
CASSLGSYEQYF
TGTGCCAGCAGCTTGGGGAGCTACGAGCAGTACTTC
>.|TRBD1|TRBV19|TRBJ2-7
CASSWTGATSYEQYF
TGTGCCAGTAGCTGGACAGGGGCAACCTCCTACGAGCAGTACTTC
>.|.|TRBV25-1|TRBJ2-3
CASRGITTDTQYF
TGTGCCAGCCGGGGAATTACCACAGATACGCAGTATTTT
>.|.|TRBV28|TRBJ1-1
CASSLGHPNTEAFF
TGTGCCAGCAGTTTAGGACACCCGAACACTGAAGCTTTCTTT
>.|.|TRBV5-1|TRBJ2-7
CASKGGSGDYEQYF
TGCGCCAGCAAGGGGGGGTCGGGAGACTACGAGCAGTACTTC
>.|.|TRBV29-1|TRBJ2-7
CSGLLDGTYEQYF
TGCAGCGGACTTTTGGACGGGACCTACGAGCAGTACTTC
>.|TRBD2|TRBV18|TRBJ2-7
CASSLYRGLAGDENEQYF
TGTGCCAGCTCTCTCTATCGGGGACTAGCGGGAGATGAGAACGAGCAGTACTTC
>.|.|TRBV28|TRBJ2-7
CASSPGPTYEQYF
TGTGCCAGCAGCCCGGGACCTACCTACGAGCAGTACTTC
>.|.|TRBV7-6|TRBJ1-2
CASSTGPADGYTF
TGTGCCAGCAGCACGGGACCCGCAGATGGCTACACCTTC
>.|.|TRBV5-6|TRBJ2-7
CASSWSYEQYF
TGTGCCAGCAGCTGGTCCTACGAGCAGTACTTC
>.|TRBD1|TRBV27|TRBJ2-4
CASSNIQGIQYF
TGTGCCAGCAGTAACATACAGGGGATTCAGTACTTC
>once|.|TRBV27|TRBJ1-5
CASSFIGGSQHF
TGTGCCAGCAGTTTCATCGGGGGTTCCCAGCATTTT
>.|.|TRBV11-2|TRBJ2-3
CASTRGDTQYF
TGTGCCAGCACAAGGGGGGATACGCAGTATTTT
>.|.|TRBV15|TRBJ2-7
CATSSQTVGSDEQYF
TGTGCCACCAGCAGCCAGACAGTCGGGTCGGACGAGCAGTACTTC
>.|TRBD2|TRBV5-4|TRBJ2-3
CASTPAGVSTDTQYF
TGTGCCAGCACCCCCGCGGGAGTTAGCACAGATACGCAGTATTTT
>.|.|TRBV2|TRBJ2-7
CASSERFSGYEQYF
TGTGCCAGCAGTGAAAGGTTCTCCGGCTACGAGCAGTACTTC
>.|TRBD1|TRBV5-5|TRBJ1-4
CASRGTRGTLNEKLFF
TGTGCCAGCAGGGGGACCAGGGGGACCCTTAATGAAAAACTGTTTTTT
>once|.|TRBV28|TRBJ2-3
CASSPQDGSLDTQYF
TGTGCCAGCAGCCCTCAGGACGGTTCTTTAGATACGCAGTATTTT
>once|.|TRBV6-5|TRBJ2-7
CASSPPSAYEQYF
TGTGCCAGCAGCCCGCCTAGCGCCTACGAGCAGTACTTC
>.|.|TRBV10-2|TRBJ2-1
CASSEGTDSYYNEQFF
TGCGCCAGCAGTGAAGGTACGGACTCTTACTACAATGAGCAGTTCTTC
>once|TRBD2|TRBV6-8|TRBJ2-1
CASKRKRSTSGIGSRFF
TGTGCCAGCAAGAGAAAACGAAGCACTAGCGGGATAGGGTCGCGGTTCTTC
>.|TRBD2|TRBV5-1|TRBJ2-5
CASSLAPGYIAGWRETQYF
TGCGCCAGCAGCTTGGCCCCGGGTTACATAGCGGGATGGAGGGAGACCCAGTACTTC
>.|.|TRBV4-2|TRBJ2-3
CASSPDSTDTQYF
TGTGCCAGCAGTCCAGATAGCACAGATACGCAGTATTTT
>.|.|TRBV7-9|TRBJ2-7
CASSPSPGEESYEQYF
TGTGCCAGCAGTCCCTCCCCAGGGGAAGAGTCCTACGAGCAGTACTTC
>.|.|TRBV15|TRBJ2-1
CATAGGLSPYNEQFF
TGTGCCACCGCCGGGGGCCTCTCCCCCTACAATGAGCAGTTCTTC
>.|.|TRBV28|TRBJ2-3
CASSGDSLTDTQYF
TGTGCCAGCAGTGGGGACTCCCTCACAGATACGCAGTATTTT
>few|.|TRBV10-1|TRBJ1-2
CASSDGPEGGYTF
TGCGCCAGCAGTGATGGTCCTGAGGGAGGCTACACCTTC
>few|.|TRBV9|TRBJ2-2
CASSSRTGELFF
TGTGCCAGCAGCTCCCGAACCGGGGAGCTGTTTTTT
>.|.|TRBV13|TRBJ1-1
CASNLRTDPNTEAFF
TGTGCCAGCAACCTCCGGACGGACCCGAACACTGAAGCTTTCTTT
>.|TRBD1|TRBV5-1|TRBJ2-3
CASSLGTGGPNGADTQYF
TGCGCCAGCAGCTTGGGGACAGGGGGGCCCAACGGGGCAGATACGCAGTATTTT
>.|.|TRBV28|TRBJ2-1
CASMGLTYNEQFF
TGTGCCAGCATGGGACTGACTTACAATGAGCAGTTCTTC
>few|TRBD2|TRBV5-6|TRBJ2-3
CASSSTSSGPSTDTQYF
TGTGCCAGCAGCTCTACCTCTAGCGGGCCTAGCACAGATACGCAGTATTTT
>.|.|TRBV19|TRBJ2-7
CASSFAPGYEQYF
TGTGCCAGTAGTTTCGCCCCTGGGTACGAGCAGTACTTC
>.|TRBD1|TRBV5-8|TRBJ1-5
CASSLQGKRRVNQPQHF
TGTGCCAGCAGCTTACAGGGGAAGAGGAGGGTAAATCAGCCCCAGCATTTT
>.|.|TRBV4-1|TRBJ2-5
CASSLTLDGNQETQYF
TGCGCCAGCAGCCTCACTCTGGACGGGAATCAAGAGACCCAGTACTTC
>.|.|TRBV11-3|TRBJ2-7
CASTETFGTPSYEQYF
TGTGCCAGCACGGAAACCTTTGGGACTCCGTCCTACGAGCAGTACTTC
>once|.|TRBV21-1|TRBJ1-4
CASSPQTGRGEKLFF
TGTGCCAGCAGCCCCCAGACAGGGAGAGGAGAAAAACTGTTTTTT
>.|.|TRBV27|TRBJ1-4
CASSPRVEGFEKLFF
TGTGCCAGCAGTCCGCGGGTCGAGGGATTTGAAAAACTGTTTTTT
>.|.|TRBV19|TRBJ2-5
CASSTKGGETQYF
TGTGCCAGTAGTACAAAGGGAGGAGAGACCCAGTACTTC
>.|.|TRBV9|TRBJ1-2
CASRDHGYGYTF
TGTGCCAGCAGAGATCATGGCTATGGCTACACCTTC
>.|TRBD1|TRBV6-6|TRBJ1-2
CASYGHPTGRDYGYTF
TGTGCCAGCTACGGCCACCCGACAGGGAGGGACTATGGCTACACCTTC
>.|.|TRBV19|TRBJ1-2
CASSIAAGHGYTF
TGTGCCAGTAGTATAGCGGCAGGGCACGGCTACACCTTC
>few|.|TRBV7-9|TRBJ2-3
CASSFGTDTQYF
TGTGCCAGCAGCTTTGGGACAGATACGCAGTATTTT